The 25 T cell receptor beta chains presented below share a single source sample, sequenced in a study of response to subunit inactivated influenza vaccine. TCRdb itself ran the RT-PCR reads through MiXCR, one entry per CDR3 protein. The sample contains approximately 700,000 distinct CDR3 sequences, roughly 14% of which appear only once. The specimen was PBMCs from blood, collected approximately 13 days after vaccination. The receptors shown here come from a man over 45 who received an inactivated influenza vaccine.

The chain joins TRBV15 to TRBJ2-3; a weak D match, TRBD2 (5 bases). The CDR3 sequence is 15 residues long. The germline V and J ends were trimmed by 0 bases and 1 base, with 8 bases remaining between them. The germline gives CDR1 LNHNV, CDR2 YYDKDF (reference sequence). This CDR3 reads CATSRDRTGTDTQYF. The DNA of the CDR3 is TGTGCCACCAGCAGAGATCGGACTGGCACAGATACGCAGTATTTT.

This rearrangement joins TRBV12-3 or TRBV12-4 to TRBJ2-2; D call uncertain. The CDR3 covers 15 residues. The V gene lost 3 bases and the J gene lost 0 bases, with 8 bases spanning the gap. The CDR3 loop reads CASSFGQTNTGELFF. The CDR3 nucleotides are TGTGCCAGCAGTTTTGGGCAAACGAACACCGGGGAGCTGTTTTTT.

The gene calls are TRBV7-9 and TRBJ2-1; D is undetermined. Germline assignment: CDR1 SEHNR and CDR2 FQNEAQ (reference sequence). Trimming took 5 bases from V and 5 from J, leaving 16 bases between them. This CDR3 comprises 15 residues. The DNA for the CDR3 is TGTGCCAGCAGCATCCTTTGGAACGCGGACAATGAGCAGTTCTTC. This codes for CASSILWNADNEQFF.

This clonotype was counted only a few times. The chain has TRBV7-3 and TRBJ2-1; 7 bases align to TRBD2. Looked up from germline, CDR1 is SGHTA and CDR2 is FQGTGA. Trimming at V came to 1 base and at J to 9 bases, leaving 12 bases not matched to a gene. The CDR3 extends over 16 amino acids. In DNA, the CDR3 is TGTGCCAGCAGCTTAATAGGAGGGAGGGCCCTCTCTGAGCAGTTCTTC. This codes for CASSLIGGRALSEQFF.

The CDR3 is CASSSPGSGANVLTF. In nucleotides, the CDR3 is TGTGCCAGCAGCTCCCCCGGGTCTGGGGCCAACGTCCTGACTTTC. V gene TRBV7-9 combines with J gene TRBJ2-6; D unclear. CDR1 SEHNR and CDR2 FQNEAQ come from the germline V gene (reference sequence). The CDR3 extends over 15 amino acids. Between the trimmed V and J ends, which lost 4 bases and 1 base, there was a span of 8 bases.

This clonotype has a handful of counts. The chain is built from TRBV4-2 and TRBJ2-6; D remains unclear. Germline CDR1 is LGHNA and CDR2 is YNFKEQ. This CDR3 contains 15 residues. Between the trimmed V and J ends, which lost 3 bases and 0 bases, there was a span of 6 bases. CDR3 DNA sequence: TGTGCCAGCAGCCACAGCTACTCTGGGGCCAACGTCCTGACTTTC. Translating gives CASSHSYSGANVLTF.

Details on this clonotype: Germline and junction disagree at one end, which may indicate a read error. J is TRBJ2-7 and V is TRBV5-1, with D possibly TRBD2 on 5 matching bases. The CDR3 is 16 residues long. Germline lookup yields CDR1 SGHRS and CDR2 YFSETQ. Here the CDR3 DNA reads TGCGCCATCAGCTTAGCGAGCGGTTTGAGCTCCTACGAGCAGTACTTC. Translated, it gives CAISLASGLSSYEQYF.

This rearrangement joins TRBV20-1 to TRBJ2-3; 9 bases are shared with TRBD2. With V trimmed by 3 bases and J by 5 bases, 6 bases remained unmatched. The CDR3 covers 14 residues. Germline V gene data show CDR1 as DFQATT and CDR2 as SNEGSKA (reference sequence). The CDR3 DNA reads TGCAGTGCTAGTGGCGGGAGGGCCAGAGATACGCAGTATTTT. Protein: CSASGGRARDTQYF.

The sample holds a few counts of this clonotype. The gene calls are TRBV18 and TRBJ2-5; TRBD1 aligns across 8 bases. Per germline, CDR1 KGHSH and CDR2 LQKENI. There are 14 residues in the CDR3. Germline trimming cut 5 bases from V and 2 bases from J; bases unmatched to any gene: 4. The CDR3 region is CASSTRQGQETQYF. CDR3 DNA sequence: TGTGCCAGCTCAACGAGACAGGGGCAAGAGACCCAGTACTTC.

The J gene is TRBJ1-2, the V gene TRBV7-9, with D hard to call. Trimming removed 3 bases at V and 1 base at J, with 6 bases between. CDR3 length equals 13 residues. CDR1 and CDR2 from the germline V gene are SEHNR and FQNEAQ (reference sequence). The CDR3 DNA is TGTGCCAGCAGCTTCCTGGATAACTATGGCTACACCTTC. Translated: CASSFLDNYGYTF.

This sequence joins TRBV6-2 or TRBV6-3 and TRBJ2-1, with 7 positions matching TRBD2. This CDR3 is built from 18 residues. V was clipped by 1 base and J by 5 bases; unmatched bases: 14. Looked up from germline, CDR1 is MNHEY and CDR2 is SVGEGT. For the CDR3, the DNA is TGTGCCAGCAGTTACTTGGCGGGAGCCCCAACCCACAACAATGAGCAGTTCTTC. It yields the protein CASSYLAGAPTHNNEQFF.

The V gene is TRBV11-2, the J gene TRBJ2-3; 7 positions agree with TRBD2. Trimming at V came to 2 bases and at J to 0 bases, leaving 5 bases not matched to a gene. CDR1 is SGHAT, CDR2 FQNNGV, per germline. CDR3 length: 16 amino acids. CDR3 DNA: TGTGCCAGCAGCTTATGGGGGAGGGCCAGCACAGATACGCAGTATTTT. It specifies CASSLWGRASTDTQYF.

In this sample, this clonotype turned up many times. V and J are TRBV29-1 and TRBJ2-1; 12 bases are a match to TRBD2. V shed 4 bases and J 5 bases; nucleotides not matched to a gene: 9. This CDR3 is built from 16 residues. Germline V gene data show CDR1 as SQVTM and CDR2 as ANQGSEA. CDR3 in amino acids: CSVARPGLAGHNEQFF. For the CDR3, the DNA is TGCAGCGTTGCGCGCCCGGGACTAGCGGGCCACAATGAGCAGTTCTTC.

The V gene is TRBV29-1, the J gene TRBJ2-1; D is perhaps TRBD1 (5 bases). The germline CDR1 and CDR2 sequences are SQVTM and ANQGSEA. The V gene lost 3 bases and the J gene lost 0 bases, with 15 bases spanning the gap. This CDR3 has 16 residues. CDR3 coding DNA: TGCAGCGTTGAGGGGCAGGGCTATAACTCCTACAATGAGCAGTTCTTC. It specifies CSVEGQGYNSYNEQFF.

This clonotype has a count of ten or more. As DNA, the CDR3 is TGTGCCAGCAGGACAGGGATCCGGGCCGGGGAGCTGTTTTTT. It yields the protein CASRTGIRAGELFF. The gene calls are TRBV12-3 or TRBV12-4 and TRBJ2-2; TRBD1 matches at 7 bases. The CDR3 is 14 amino acids. V was pared by 6 bases and J by 6 bases, with 7 bases of the junction left unmatched.

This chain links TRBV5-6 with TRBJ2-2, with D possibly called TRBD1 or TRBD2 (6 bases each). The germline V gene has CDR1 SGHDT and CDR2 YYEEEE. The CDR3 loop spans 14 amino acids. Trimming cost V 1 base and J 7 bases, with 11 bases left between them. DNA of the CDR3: TGTGCCAGCAGCTTGTTGGGGGGCCTCGGGGAGCTGTTTTTT. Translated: CASSLLGGLGELFF.

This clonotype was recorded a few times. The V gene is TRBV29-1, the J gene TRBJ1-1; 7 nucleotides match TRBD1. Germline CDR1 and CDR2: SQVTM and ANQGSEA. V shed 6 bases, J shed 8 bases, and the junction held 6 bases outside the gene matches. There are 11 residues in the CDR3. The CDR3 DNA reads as TGCAGCGTCGGGACAGCCAGGGAAGCTTTCTTT. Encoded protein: CSVGTAREAFF.

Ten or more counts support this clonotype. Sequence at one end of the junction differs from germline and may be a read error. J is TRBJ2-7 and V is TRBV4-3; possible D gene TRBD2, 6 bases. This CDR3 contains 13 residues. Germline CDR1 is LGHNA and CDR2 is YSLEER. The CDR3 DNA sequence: TGTGCCAGCAGCCAAGGGACTTTCTACGAGCAGTACTTC. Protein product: CASSQGTFYEQYF.

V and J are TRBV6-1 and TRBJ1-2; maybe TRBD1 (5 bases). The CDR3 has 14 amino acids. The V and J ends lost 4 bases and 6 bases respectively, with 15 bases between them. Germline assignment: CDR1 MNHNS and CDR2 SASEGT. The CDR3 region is CASSVSTGFDGYTF. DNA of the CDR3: TGTGCCAGCAGTGTGAGTACAGGATTCGATGGCTACACCTTC.

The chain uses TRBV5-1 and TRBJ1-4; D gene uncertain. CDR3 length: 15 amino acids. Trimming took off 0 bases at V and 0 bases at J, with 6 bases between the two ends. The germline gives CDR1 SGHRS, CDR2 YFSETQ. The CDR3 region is CASSLGDSTNEKLFF. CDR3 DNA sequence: TGCGCCAGCAGCTTGGGGGATTCAACTAATGAAAAACTGTTTTTT. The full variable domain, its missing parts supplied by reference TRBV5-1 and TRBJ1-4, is KAGVTQTPRYLIKTRGQQVTLSCSPISGHRSVSWYQQTPGQGLQFLFEYFSETQRNKGNFPGRFSGRQFSNSRSEMNVSTLELGDSALYLCASSLGDSTNEKLFFGSGTQLSVL.

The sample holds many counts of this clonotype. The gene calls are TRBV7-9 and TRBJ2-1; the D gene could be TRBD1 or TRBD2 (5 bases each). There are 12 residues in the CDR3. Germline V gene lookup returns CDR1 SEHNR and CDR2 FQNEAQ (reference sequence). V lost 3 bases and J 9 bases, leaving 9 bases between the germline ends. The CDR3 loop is CASSLEGTEQFF. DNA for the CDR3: TGTGCCAGCAGCTTGGAAGGGACTGAGCAGTTCTTC.

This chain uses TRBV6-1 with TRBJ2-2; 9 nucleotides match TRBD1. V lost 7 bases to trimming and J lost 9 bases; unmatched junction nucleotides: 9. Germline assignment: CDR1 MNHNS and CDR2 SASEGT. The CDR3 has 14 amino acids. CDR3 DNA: TGTGCCAGCATGTGGACAGGGGAGGTTTGGGAGCTGTTTTTT. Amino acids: CASMWTGEVWELFF.

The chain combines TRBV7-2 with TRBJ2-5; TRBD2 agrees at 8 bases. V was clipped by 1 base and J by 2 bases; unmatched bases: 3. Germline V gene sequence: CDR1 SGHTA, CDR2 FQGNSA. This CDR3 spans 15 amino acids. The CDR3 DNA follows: TGTGCCAGCAGCTTAGTTACTAGCGGTCAAGAGACCCAGTACTTC. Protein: CASSLVTSGQETQYF.

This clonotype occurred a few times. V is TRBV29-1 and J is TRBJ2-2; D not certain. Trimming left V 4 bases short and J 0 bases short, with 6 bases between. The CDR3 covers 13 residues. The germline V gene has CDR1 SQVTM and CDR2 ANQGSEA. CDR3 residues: CSVVASNTGELFF. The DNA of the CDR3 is TGCAGCGTTGTGGCCTCGAACACCGGGGAGCTGTTTTTT.

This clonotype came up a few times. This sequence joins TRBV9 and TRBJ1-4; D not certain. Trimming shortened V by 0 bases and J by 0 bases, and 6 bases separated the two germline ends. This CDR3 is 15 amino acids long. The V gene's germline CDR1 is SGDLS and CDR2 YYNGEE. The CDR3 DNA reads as TGTGCCAGCAGCGTAGGGAGTACAACTAATGAAAAACTGTTTTTT. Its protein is CASSVGSTTNEKLFF.